What follows describes a single T cell receptor (beta chain). This sample was taken from a study of T cell responses to AZD1222 COVID-19 vaccine. The CDR3 consists of 14 residues. Germline V lookup: CDR1 MNHNY, CDR2 SVGAGI (reference sequence). Trimming cost V 0 bases and J 3 bases, with 8 bases left between them. The protocol was immunoSEQ multiplex PCR, while the TCRdb copy is restricted to in-frame clones and leaves out a portion. The table records tens of thousands of clones, 92% of them present only once. The sequence was obtained from an adult who received the AZD1222 COVID-19 vaccine. The chain joins TRBV6-6 to TRBJ1-2, with no clear D. The sequences come from peripheral blood, collected 28 days after the second AZD1222 dose. The CDR3 region is CASSYSRLDYGYTF. The CDR3 region has the DNA TGTGCCAGCAGTTACTCCCGCCTCGACTATGGCTACACCTTC.